This TCR beta chain comes out of a study of blood T cell repertoires in COVID-19. The count of this clone is one. Clones were read by immunoSEQ multiplex PCR, and TCRdb kept only the in-frame ones, dropping some. Of 200,000 to 250,000 clones listed, 81% are singletons. CDR3 size: 15 residues. CDR1 is LNHDA and CDR2 is SQIVND in the germline V gene (reference sequence). V lost 8 bases and J 2 bases, leaving 16 bases between the germline ends. This receptor was identified in a woman of 80 years or more with COVID-19, enrolled during active disease. Source material: peripheral blood. The rearrangement joins TRBV19 to TRBJ1-5; D unclear. The CDR3 bases are TGTGCCAGTCACTTGGGAGGGAGGGGCAATCAGCCCCAGCATTTT. This encodes CASHLGGRGNQPQHF.